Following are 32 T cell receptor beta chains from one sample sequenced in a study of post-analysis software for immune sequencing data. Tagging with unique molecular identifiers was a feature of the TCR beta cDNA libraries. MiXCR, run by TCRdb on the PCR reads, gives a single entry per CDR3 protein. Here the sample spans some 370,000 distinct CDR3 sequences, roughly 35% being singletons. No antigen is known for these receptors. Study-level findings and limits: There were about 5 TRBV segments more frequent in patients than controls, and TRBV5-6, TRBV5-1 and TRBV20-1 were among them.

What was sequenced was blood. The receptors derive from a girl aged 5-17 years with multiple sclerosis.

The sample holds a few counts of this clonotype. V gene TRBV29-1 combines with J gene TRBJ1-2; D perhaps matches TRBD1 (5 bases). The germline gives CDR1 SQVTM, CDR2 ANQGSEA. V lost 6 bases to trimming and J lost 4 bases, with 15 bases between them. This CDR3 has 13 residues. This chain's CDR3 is CSVPFLRGYGYTF. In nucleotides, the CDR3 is TGCAGCGTCCCCTTCCTGAGGGGCTATGGCTACACCTTC.

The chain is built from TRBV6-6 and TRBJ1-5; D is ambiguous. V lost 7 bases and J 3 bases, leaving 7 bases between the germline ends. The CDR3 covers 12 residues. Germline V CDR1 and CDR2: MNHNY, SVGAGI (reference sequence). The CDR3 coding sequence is TGTGCCAGCACCCCGTACAATCAGCCCCAGCATTTT. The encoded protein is CASTPYNQPQHF.

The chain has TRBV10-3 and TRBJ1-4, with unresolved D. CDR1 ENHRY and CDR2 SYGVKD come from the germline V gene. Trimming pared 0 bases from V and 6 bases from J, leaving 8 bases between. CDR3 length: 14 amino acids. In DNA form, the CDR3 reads TGTGCCATCAGTGAGTCGTCCCTCGATGAAAAACTGTTTTTT. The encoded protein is CAISESSLDEKLFF.

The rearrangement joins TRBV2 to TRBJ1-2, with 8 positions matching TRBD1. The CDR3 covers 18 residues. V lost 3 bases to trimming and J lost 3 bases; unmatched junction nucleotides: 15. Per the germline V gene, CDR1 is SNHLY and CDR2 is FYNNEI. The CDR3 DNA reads TGTGCCAGCAGTGAGTGGGGCAGGGGGCGTCCTCAGGACTATGGCTACACCTTC. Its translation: CASSEWGRGRPQDYGYTF.

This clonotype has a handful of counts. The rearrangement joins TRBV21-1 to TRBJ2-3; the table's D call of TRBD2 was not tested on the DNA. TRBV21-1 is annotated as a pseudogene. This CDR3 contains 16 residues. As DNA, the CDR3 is TGTGCCAGCAGCAAAGGGAGGGTAGCGGTGGCGGATACGCAGTATTTT. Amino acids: CASSKGRVAVADTQYF.

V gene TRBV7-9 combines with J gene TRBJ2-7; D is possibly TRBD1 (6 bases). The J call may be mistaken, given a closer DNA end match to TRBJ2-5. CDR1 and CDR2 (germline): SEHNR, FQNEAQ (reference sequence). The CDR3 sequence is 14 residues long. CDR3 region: CASSLGGLVETQYF. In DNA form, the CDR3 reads TGTGCCAGCAGCTTAGGGGGGCTTGTGGAGACCCAGTACTTC.

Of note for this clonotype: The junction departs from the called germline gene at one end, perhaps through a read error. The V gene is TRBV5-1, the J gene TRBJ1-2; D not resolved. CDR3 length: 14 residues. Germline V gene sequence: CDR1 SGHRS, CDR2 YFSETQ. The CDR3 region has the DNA TGCGCCAGCGGCTTGACGAAGAGTGCGGATGGCTACACCTTC. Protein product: CASGLTKSADGYTF.

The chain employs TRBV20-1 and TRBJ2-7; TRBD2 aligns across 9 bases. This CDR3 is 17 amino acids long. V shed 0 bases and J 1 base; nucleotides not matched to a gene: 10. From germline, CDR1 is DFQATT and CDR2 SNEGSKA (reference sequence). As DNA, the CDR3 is TGCAGTGCTAGAGATGGTCTTGGTGCGGGGGGGTCCTACGAGCAGTACTTC. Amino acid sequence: CSARDGLGAGGSYEQYF.

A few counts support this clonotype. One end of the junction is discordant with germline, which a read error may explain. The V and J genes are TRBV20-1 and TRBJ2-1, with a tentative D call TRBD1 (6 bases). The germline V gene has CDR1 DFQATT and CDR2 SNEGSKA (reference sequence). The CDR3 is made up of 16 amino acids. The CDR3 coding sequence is TGCAGTGCTACTCCCCCTATGGGGGCCAATTACCATGAACAGTTCTTC. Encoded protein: CSATPPMGANYHEQFF.

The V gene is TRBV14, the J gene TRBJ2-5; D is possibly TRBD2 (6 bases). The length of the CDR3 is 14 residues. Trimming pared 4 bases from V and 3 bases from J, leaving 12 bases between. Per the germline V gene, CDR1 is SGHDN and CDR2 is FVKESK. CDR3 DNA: TGTGCCAGCAGCCCCCGGGGGTTGGAAGAGACCCAGTACTTC. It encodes CASSPRGLEETQYF.

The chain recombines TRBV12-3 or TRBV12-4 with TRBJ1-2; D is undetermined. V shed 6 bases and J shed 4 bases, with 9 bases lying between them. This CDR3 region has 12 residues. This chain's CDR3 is CASSPLGYGYTF. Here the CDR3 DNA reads TGTGCCAGCAGCCCCCTCGGCTATGGCTACACCTTC.

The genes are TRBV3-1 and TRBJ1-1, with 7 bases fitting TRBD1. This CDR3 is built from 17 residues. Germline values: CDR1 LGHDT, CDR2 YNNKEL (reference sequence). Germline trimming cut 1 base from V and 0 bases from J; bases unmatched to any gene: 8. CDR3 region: CASSQARRGLMNTEAFF. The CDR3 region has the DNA TGTGCCAGCAGCCAAGCAAGAAGGGGGCTTATGAACACTGAAGCTTTCTTT.

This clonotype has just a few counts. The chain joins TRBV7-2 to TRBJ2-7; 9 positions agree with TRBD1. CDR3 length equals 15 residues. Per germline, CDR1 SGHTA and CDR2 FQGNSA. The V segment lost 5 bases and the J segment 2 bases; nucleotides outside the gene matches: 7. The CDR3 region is CASSPSGQGTYEQYF. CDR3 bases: TGTGCCAGCAGCCCATCGGGACAGGGAACCTACGAGCAGTACTTC.

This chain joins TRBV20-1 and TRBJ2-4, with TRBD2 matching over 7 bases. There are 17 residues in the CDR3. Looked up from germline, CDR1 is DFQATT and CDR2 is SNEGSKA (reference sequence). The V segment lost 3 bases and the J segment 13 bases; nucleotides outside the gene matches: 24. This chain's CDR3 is CSASSPPGTISLGEQYF. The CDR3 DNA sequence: TGCAGTGCTAGCAGCCCACCCGGGACTATAAGCTTGGGAGAGCAGTACTTC.

The DNA of the CDR3 is TGTGCTAGTGGTTTGTGGCAAAAAAACTATGGCTACACCTTC. It encodes CASGLWQKNYGYTF. The gene calls are TRBV12-5 and TRBJ1-2; D not resolved. Germline CDR1 LGHNT, CDR2 FRNRAP. V was trimmed by 2 bases and J by 2 bases, leaving 9 bases between them. This CDR3 region has 14 residues.

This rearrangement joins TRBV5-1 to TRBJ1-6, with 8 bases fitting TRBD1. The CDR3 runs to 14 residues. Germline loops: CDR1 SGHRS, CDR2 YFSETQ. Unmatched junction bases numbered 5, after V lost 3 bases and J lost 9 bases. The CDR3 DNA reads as TGCGCCAGCAGCTACGGACAGGGAAGTTCACCCCTCCACTTT. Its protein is CASSYGQGSSPLHF.

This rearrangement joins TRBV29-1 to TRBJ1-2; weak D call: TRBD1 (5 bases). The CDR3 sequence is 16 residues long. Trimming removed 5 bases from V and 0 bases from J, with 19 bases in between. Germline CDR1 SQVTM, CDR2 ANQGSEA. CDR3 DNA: TGCAGCGTTCGGACCGGGACCGAGCTTTCTAACTATGGCTACACCTTC. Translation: CSVRTGTELSNYGYTF.

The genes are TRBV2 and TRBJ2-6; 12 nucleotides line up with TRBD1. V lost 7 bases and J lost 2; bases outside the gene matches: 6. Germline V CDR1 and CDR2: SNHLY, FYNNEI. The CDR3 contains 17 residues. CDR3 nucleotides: TGTGCCAGCAAACCGGGACAGGGGGCGGCTGGGGCCAACGTCCTGACTTTC. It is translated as CASKPGQGAAGANVLTF.

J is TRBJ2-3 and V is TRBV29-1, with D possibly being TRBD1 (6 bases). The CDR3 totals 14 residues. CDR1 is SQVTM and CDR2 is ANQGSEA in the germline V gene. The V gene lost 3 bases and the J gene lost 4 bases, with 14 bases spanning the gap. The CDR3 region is CSVDRGGKSDTQYF. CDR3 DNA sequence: TGCAGCGTTGATCGTGGGGGCAAATCAGATACGCAGTATTTT.

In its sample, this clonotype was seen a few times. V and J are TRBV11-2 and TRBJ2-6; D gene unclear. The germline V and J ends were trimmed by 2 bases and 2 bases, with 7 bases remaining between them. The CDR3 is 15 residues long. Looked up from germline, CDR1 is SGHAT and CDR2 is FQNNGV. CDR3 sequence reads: CASSLLITGANVLTF. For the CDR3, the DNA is TGTGCCAGCAGCTTACTCATAACTGGGGCCAACGTCCTGACTTTC.

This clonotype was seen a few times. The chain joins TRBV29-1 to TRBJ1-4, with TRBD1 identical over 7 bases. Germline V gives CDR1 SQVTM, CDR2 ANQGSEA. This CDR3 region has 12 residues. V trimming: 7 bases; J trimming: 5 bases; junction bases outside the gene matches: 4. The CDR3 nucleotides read TGCAGCGGGGGACAGACCAATGAAAAACTGTTTTTT. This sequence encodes CSGGQTNEKLFF.

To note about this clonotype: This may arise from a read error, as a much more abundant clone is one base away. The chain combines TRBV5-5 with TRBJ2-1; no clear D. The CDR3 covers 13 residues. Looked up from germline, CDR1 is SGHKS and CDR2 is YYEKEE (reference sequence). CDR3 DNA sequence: TGTACCAGCAGCTTGGGTGGGGACAATGAGCAGTTCTTC. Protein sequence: CTSSLGGDNEQFF.

The CDR3 DNA sequence: TGTGCCAGCAGTTTACTAGCGGGGGGGCCCTACGAGCAGTACTTC. Encoded protein: CASSLLAGGPYEQYF. The J gene is TRBJ2-7, the V gene TRBV27; the match to TRBD2 covers 12 bases. Germline-derived CDR1 and CDR2 are MNHEY and SMNVEV (reference sequence). CDR3 size: 15 residues. V was pared by 2 bases and J by 2 bases, with 1 base of the junction left unmatched.

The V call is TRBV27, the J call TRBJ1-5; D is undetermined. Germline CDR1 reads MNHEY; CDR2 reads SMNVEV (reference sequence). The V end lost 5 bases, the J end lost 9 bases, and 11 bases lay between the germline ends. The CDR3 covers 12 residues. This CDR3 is CASSLNRGPQHF. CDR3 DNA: TGTGCCAGCAGTCTGAACAGAGGGCCCCAGCATTTT.

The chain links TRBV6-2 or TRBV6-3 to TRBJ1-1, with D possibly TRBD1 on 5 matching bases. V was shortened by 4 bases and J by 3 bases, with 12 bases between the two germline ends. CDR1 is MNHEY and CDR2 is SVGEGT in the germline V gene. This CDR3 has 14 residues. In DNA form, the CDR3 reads TGTGCCAGCAGTTCCGCTAGGGGAGACACTGAAGCTTTCTTT. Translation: CASSSARGDTEAFF.

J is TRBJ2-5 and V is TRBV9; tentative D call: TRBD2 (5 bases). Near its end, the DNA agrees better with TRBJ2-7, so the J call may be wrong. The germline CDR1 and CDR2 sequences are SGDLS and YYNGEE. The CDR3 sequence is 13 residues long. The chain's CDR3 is CASSVGPADEQYF. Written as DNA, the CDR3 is TGTGCCAGCAGCGTAGGTCCAGCGGACGAGCAGTACTTC.

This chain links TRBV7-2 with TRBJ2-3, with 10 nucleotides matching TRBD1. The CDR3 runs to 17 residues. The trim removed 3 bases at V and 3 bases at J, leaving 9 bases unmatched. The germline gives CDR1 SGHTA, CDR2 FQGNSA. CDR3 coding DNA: TGTGCCAGCAGCTTCCTTCCGACAGGGGGCCGAACAGATACGCAGTATTTT. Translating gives CASSFLPTGGRTDTQYF.

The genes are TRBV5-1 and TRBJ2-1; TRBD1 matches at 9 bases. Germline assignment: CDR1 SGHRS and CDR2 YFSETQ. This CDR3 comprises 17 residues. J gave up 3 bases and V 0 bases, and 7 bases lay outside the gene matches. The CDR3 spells CASSLVAGQGLYNEQFF. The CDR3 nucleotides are TGCGCCAGCAGCTTGGTTGCGGGACAGGGACTCTACAATGAGCAGTTCTTC.

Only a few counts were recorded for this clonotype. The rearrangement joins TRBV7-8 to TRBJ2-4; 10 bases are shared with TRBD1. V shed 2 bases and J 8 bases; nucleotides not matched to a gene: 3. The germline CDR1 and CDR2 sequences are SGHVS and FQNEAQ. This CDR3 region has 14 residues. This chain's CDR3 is CASSLLGQGDIQYF. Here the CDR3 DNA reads TGTGCCAGCAGCTTACTAGGACAGGGGGACATTCAGTACTTC.

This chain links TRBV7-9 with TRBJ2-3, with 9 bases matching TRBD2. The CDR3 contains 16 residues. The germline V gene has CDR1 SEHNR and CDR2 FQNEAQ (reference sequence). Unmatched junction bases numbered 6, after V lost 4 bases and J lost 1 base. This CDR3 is CASSYVQRGGTDTQYF. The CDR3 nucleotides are TGTGCCAGCAGCTACGTGCAGCGGGGGGGCACAGATACGCAGTATTTT.

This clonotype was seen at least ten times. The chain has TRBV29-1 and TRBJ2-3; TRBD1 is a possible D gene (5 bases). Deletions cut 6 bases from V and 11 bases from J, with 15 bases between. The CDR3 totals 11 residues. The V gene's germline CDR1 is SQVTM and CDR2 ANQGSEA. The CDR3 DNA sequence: TGCAGCGTCCCTGGGCAGGGATGGCAGTATTTT. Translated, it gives CSVPGQGWQYF.

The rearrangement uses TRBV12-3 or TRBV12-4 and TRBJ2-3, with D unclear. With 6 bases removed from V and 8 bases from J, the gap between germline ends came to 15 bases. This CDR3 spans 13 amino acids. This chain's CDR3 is CASRLDSRGTQYF. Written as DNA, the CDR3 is TGTGCCAGCAGACTTGACTCGAGAGGTACGCAGTATTTT.